This T cell receptor beta chain is drawn from a study of blood T cell repertoires in COVID-19. Study context: Sample material is recorded as cDNA or gDNA derived from T cells, B-cell-depleted T cells, or PBMCs.

Some clones are missing from TCRdb's copy, which holds only in-frame ones; the method was immunoSEQ multiplex PCR. Of around 300,000 clones listed, about 86% are singletons. Per germline, CDR1 MNHEY and CDR2 SVGAGI. The CDR3 consists of 14 residues. V dropped 6 bases and J dropped 5; count of bases not matched to a gene: 8. Sequenced material: peripheral blood. The clonotype originates from a woman in her 70s with COVID-19, enrolled during active disease. The chain links TRBV6-5 to TRBJ2-5, with 8 nucleotides matching TRBD1. CDR3: CASSRSGGDETQYF. CDR3 DNA sequence: TGTGCCAGCAGCCGGTCAGGGGGCGACGAGACCCAGTACTTC.